These 15 T cell receptor beta chains were sequenced from one sample in a study of blood T cell repertoires in COVID-19. This table comes from immunoSEQ multiplex PCR, and its TCRdb copy is limited to in-frame clones, with some not included. The sample includes over 200,000 clones, 80% to 90% of them seen just once. The sequenced sample was PBMCs or T cells enriched from blood (not recorded which). The receptors come from a man between 18 and 29 years old who had recovered from COVID-19.

The gene calls are TRBV11-2 and TRBJ2-2; D call uncertain. With 2 bases removed from V and 0 bases from J, the gap between germline ends came to 4 bases. From germline, CDR1 is SGHAT and CDR2 FQNNGV. The CDR3 length is 14 residues. The CDR3 loop reads CASSLPTNTGELFF. The DNA for the CDR3 is TGTGCCAGCAGCTTACCAACGAACACCGGGGAGCTGTTTTTT. Looking up the rest from reference TRBV11-2 and TRBJ2-2 gives the full variable domain: EAGVAQSPRYKIIEKRQSVAFWCNPISGHATLYWYQQILGQGPKLLIQFQNNGVVDDSQLPKDRFSAERLKGVDSTLKIQPAKLEDSAVYLCASSLPTNTGELFFGEGSRLTVL.

V and J are TRBV10-3 and TRBJ1-5; no reliable D call. The CDR3 extends over 13 amino acids. Looked up from germline, CDR1 is ENHRY and CDR2 is SYGVKD. V lost 0 bases to trimming and J lost 5 bases, with 5 bases between them. The CDR3 loop is CAISESGDQPQHF. The CDR3 DNA sequence: TGTGCCATCAGTGAGTCCGGAGATCAGCCCCAGCATTTT.

A single count supports this clone. The chain carries TRBV18 and TRBJ2-7; 11 nucleotides align to TRBD2. CDR1 and CDR2 from the germline V gene are KGHSH and LQKENI. The CDR3 totals 16 residues. The V and J ends lost 6 bases and 6 bases, in that order; junction bases with no gene match: 13. The CDR3 here is CASSRMDGLAGGEQYF. DNA for the CDR3: TGTGCCAGCTCGCGAATGGATGGGCTAGCGGGAGGCGAGCAGTACTTC.

This clone occurred a few times. This rearrangement joins TRBV28 to TRBJ1-1; D is undetermined. Per germline, CDR1 MDHEN and CDR2 SYDVKM. The CDR3 runs 12 residues. V shed 3 bases and J shed 6 bases, with 8 bases lying between them. In DNA, the CDR3 is TGTGCCAGCAGTTTCAGACGGGCTGAAGCTTTCTTT. Translated, it gives CASSFRRAEAFF.

This clone has more than one count but fewer than ten. Different DNA sequences within this sample yield the same CDR3. V is TRBV6-1 and J is TRBJ2-1; possible D gene TRBD2, 5 bases. Per germline, CDR1 MNHNS and CDR2 SASEGT. CDR3 length: 13 amino acids. The V gene lost 1 base and the J gene lost 9 bases, with 10 bases spanning the gap. Here the CDR3 reads CASSEGDRGEQFF. The CDR3 DNA reads as TGTGCCAGCAGTGAAGGGGATCGGGGTGAGCAGTTCTTC.

This chain joins TRBV2 and TRBJ1-5; D is possibly TRBD1 (5 bases). The CDR3 extends over 13 amino acids. CDR1 is SNHLY and CDR2 is FYNNEI in the germline V gene. V was cut by 7 bases and J by 2 bases, with 9 bases left in between. The DNA of the CDR3 is TGTGCCAGCACCACAGGAGGCAATCAGCCCCAGCATTTT. Residues: CASTTGGNQPQHF.

The gene calls are TRBV18 and TRBJ2-7; 8 bases are a match to TRBD1. After removal of 1 base from V and 13 bases from J, the junction contained 9 bases not matched to a gene. Germline CDR1 is KGHSH and CDR2 is LQKENI. This CDR3 contains 13 residues. The CDR3 here is CASSPQGQDSHYF. CDR3 sequence (DNA): TGTGCCAGCTCACCACAGGGACAGGATAGTCATTACTTC. Complete variable domain (other parts from reference TRBV18 and TRBJ2-7): NAGVMQNPRHLVRRRGQEARLRCSPMKGHSHVYWYRQLPEEGLKFMVYLQKENIIDESGMPKERFSAEFPKEGPSILRIQQVVRGDSAAYFCASSPQGQDSHYFGPGTRLTVT.

The chain links TRBV30 to TRBJ2-7; tentatively, D is TRBD2 (6 bases). Germline V lookup: CDR1 GTSNPN, CDR2 SVGIG (reference sequence). The CDR3 runs 13 residues. DNA of the CDR3: TGTGCCTGGACCAGAGGTCCGGGAGAGAGACTGATGGTC. This gives the protein CAWTRGPGERLMV.

The chain uses TRBV5-1 and TRBJ2-7, with D hard to call. V lost 3 bases to trimming and J lost 7 bases, with 11 bases between them. CDR3 length equals 12 residues. The germline V gene encodes CDR1 SGHRS and CDR2 YFSETQ. The CDR3 coding sequence is TGCGCCAGCAGCTCCCCTGGAGATGAGCAGTACTTC. Its translation is CASSSPGDEQYF.

The CDR3 sequence: CASSGPGTGTHNEKLFF. The CDR3 DNA is TGTGCCAGCAGTGGCCCCGGGACAGGGACTCATAATGAAAAACTGTTTTTT. The rearrangement links TRBV2 to TRBJ1-4, with 9 nucleotides matching TRBD1. The CDR3 extends over 17 amino acids. The ends lost 4 bases at V and 4 bases at J; junction bases unmatched: 10. The germline CDR1 and CDR2 sequences are SNHLY and FYNNEI.

This rearrangement joins TRBV10-2 to TRBJ1-3; tentatively, D is TRBD1 (5 bases). Between the trimmed V and J ends, which lost 7 bases and 0 bases, there was a span of 10 bases. This CDR3 contains 14 residues. In germline, CDR1 is WSHSY, CDR2 SAAADI. The CDR3 region has the DNA TGCGCCAGCACAGGGCCCTCCTCTGGAAACACCATATATTTT. Translating it yields CASTGPSSGNTIYF.

The V gene is TRBV5-4, the J gene TRBJ2-7; 8 positions agree with TRBD1. CDR1 and CDR2 (germline): SGHNT, YYREEE (reference sequence). V was pared by 5 bases and J by 6 bases, with 7 bases of the junction left unmatched. There are 13 residues in the CDR3. CDR3 in DNA: TGTGCCAGCAGTCCGGGACAGGAGGGCGAGCAGTACTTC. It is translated as CASSPGQEGEQYF.

V gene TRBV12-5 combines with J gene TRBJ2-5, with a tentative D call TRBD2 (6 bases). Trimming removed 5 bases from V and 2 bases from J, with 18 bases in between. The CDR3 sequence is 16 residues long. Germline assignment: CDR1 LGHNT and CDR2 FRNRAP. The CDR3 reads CASGKGAVGGQETQYF. The CDR3, as DNA: TGTGCTAGTGGTAAAGGGGCCGTTGGGGGGCAAGAGACCCAGTACTTC.

This chain joins TRBV27 and TRBJ1-2; D unresolved. Trimming stripped 6 bases from V and 4 bases from J, with 15 bases between. The CDR3 is 14 amino acids. Germline-derived CDR1 and CDR2 are MNHEY and SMNVEV (reference sequence). In DNA, the CDR3 is TGTGCCAGCAGGGAAACAACAGTAACCTATGGCTACACCTTC. Amino acid sequence: CASRETTVTYGYTF.

This chain uses TRBV3-1 (or the pseudogene TRBV3-2) with TRBJ2-1; TRBD2 agrees at 7 bases. There are 14 residues in the CDR3. Trimming cost V 4 bases and J 8 bases; bases outside gene matches: 8. Germline V lookup: CDR1 LGHDT, CDR2 YNNKEL (reference sequence). The CDR3 spells CASSPRWGGDEQFF. CDR3 sequence (DNA): TGTGCCAGCAGCCCGAGGTGGGGGGGTGATGAGCAGTTCTTC.